The 30 T cell receptor beta chains listed next were all sequenced from one sample in a study of cytomegalovirus exposure and HLA in healthy donors. With 60 Vbeta and 13 Jbeta primers, the PCR was carried out. Clones were sequenced by immunoSEQ multiplex PCR, and TCRdb holds only the in-frame ones, with some missing. The sample data list just over 80,000 clones. Sequencing used PBMCs. The receptors were sampled from a woman aged 25 to 39 in good health and CMV-seronegative.

The chain joins TRBV30 to TRBJ1-4, with 8 bases that match TRBD1. V lost 3 bases and J lost 3; bases outside the gene matches: 6. The CDR3 has 15 residues. Germline V gene data show CDR1 as GTSNPN and CDR2 as SVGIG (reference sequence). The DNA of the CDR3 is TGTGCCTGGAGCAGGGGGCAGTTAGCTAATGAAAAACTGTTTTTT. Its protein product is CAWSRGQLANEKLFF.

The chain combines TRBV15 with TRBJ1-4; 7 bases fit TRBD1. V shed 0 bases and J 0 bases; nucleotides not matched to a gene: 10. The CDR3 spans 19 residues. Germline CDR1 and CDR2: LNHNV and YYDKDF (reference sequence). DNA for the CDR3: TGTGCCACCAGCAGAGATACAGGGGCAAATGTCCCAACTAATGAAAAACTGTTTTTT. It codes for CATSRDTGANVPTNEKLFF.

The chain uses TRBV7-6 and TRBJ1-4, with D possibly matching TRBD1 (6 bases). Trimming removed 5 bases at V and 9 bases at J, with 13 bases between. The CDR3 is 13 amino acids. Germline CDR1 and CDR2: SGHVS and FNYEAQ. CDR3 protein: CASSTWDNQKLFF. CDR3 nucleotides: TGTGCCAGCAGCACATGGGACAACCAAAAACTGTTTTTT.

The chain combines TRBV30 with TRBJ1-1; D may be TRBD1 (6 bases). Trimming stripped 4 bases from V and 12 bases from J, with 18 bases between. CDR3 length equals 12 residues. Germline CDR1 is GTSNPN and CDR2 is SVGIG (reference sequence). Here the CDR3 reads CAWNSGGSRPFF. The CDR3 coding sequence is TGTGCCTGGAACTCGGGGGGCTCGAGGCCTTTCTTT.

The chain combines TRBV7-9 with TRBJ1-2, with 7 bases lining up with TRBD1. The CDR3 has 15 amino acids. CDR1 SEHNR and CDR2 FQNEAQ come from the germline V gene (reference sequence). V shed 5 bases, J shed 1 base, and the junction held 7 bases outside the gene matches. CDR3 protein: CASSPDYRGNYGYTF. DNA for the CDR3: TGTGCCAGCAGCCCGGATTACAGGGGTAACTATGGCTACACCTTC.

The V call is TRBV6-1, the J call TRBJ1-1; 8 bases match TRBD1. CDR3 length equals 14 residues. V gave up 2 bases and J gave up 11 bases; unmatched junction bases: 10. From germline, CDR1 is MNHNS and CDR2 SASEGT. The CDR3 nucleotides read TGTGCCAGCAGTGAATCCACAGGGGGGGGTCAGGCTTTCTTT. Translated, it gives CASSESTGGGQAFF.

CDR3 in DNA: TGTGCCAGCAGTCAGTCTCTCCAGGAGAACACTGAAGCTTTCTTT. This translates into CASSQSLQENTEAFF. The chain couples TRBV4-2 to TRBJ1-1; D uncertain. V gave up 6 bases and J gave up 1 base, with 15 bases separating them. Germline V gene lookup returns CDR1 LGHNA and CDR2 YNFKEQ. The CDR3 contains 15 residues.

V is TRBV2 and J is TRBJ1-4; the D gene is possibly TRBD1 (5 bases). This CDR3 contains 15 residues. Germline CDR1 reads SNHLY; CDR2 reads FYNNEI. Trimming removed 6 bases from V and 7 bases from J, with 18 bases in between. The chain's CDR3 is CASSPGYQGGEKLFF. The CDR3 DNA reads as TGTGCCAGCAGCCCCGGATATCAGGGAGGTGAAAAACTGTTTTTT.

CDR3 sequence: CASSLRGAAGNTIYF. The CDR3 DNA is TGTGCCAGCAGCCTACGGGGGGCCGCTGGAAACACCATATATTTT. The chain couples TRBV7-6 to TRBJ1-3, with D possibly matching TRBD1 (6 bases). Germline V CDR1 and CDR2: SGHVS, FNYEAQ. Trimming pared 5 bases from V and 2 bases from J, leaving 13 bases between. CDR3 length: 15 residues. The complete variable domain, with remaining parts taken from reference TRBV7-6 and TRBJ1-3, reads GAGVSQSPRYKVTKRGQDVALRCDPISGHVSLYWYRQALGQGPEFLTYFNYEAQQDKSGLPNDRFSAERPEGSISTLTIQRTEQRDSAMYRCASSLRGAAGNTIYFGEGSWLTVV.

The V gene is TRBV18, the J gene TRBJ1-2; D remains ambiguous. The CDR3 sequence is 15 residues long. V was pared by 3 bases and J by 3 bases, with 14 bases between. The V gene's germline CDR1 is KGHSH and CDR2 LQKENI. The CDR3 nucleotides read TGTGCCAGCTCACCCCGGGAAAGTAATGACTATGGCTACACCTTC. This translates into CASSPRESNDYGYTF.

The chain is built from TRBV5-1 and TRBJ1-1; D uncertain. The CDR3 consists of 14 residues. The ends were cut back, 2 bases at V and 4 bases at J, with 12 bases in the middle. Germline V gene lookup returns CDR1 SGHRS and CDR2 YFSETQ. This CDR3 is CASSFAGESTEAFF. In DNA form, the CDR3 reads TGCGCCAGCAGCTTCGCAGGCGAAAGCACTGAAGCTTTCTTT.

J is TRBJ2-7 and V is TRBV19; TRBD2 matches 8 bases. Germline V gene data show CDR1 as LNHDA and CDR2 as SQIVND (reference sequence). The CDR3 loop spans 15 amino acids. V was pared by 6 bases and J by 3 bases, with 10 bases of the junction left unmatched. CDR3 amino acids: CASSSSGTSLYEQYF. The CDR3 DNA follows: TGTGCCAGTAGCTCTTCCGGGACTAGTCTCTACGAGCAGTACTTC.

The rearrangement links TRBV13 to TRBJ1-5; 7 bases are a match to TRBD1. This CDR3 spans 16 amino acids. Germline CDR1 reads PRHDT; CDR2 reads FYEKMQ (reference sequence). Trimming took 6 bases from V and 3 from J; bases not matched to a gene: 11. The CDR3 region has the DNA TGTGCCAGCAGGGCCAGGGACAGTCGAGACAATCAGCCCCAGCATTTT. As protein: CASRARDSRDNQPQHF. The whole variable domain, remainder taken from reference TRBV13 and TRBJ1-5, is AAGVIQSPRHLIKEKRETATLKCYPIPRHDTVYWYQQGPGQDPQFLISFYEKMQSDKGSIPDRFSAQQFSDYHSELNMSSLELGDSALYFCASRARDSRDNQPQHFGDGTRLSIL.

This chain uses TRBV5-6 with TRBJ2-2; a weak D match, TRBD1 (6 bases). The CDR3 spans 16 residues. V was trimmed by 4 bases and J by 3 bases, leaving 16 bases between them. CDR1 and CDR2 from the germline V gene are SGHDT and YYEEEE. The CDR3 reads CASSLLGTLDTGELFF. CDR3 bases: TGTGCCAGCAGCCTTTTGGGGACATTGGACACCGGGGAGCTGTTTTTT.

The rearrangement uses TRBV7-6 and TRBJ2-7; D not certain. The CDR3 totals 13 residues. CDR1 is SGHVS and CDR2 is FNYEAQ in the germline V gene. Trimming cost V 4 bases and J 8 bases, with 15 bases left between them. CDR3 nucleotides: TGTGCCAGCAGCTCCTACTCCGTCGAGAAGCAGTACTTC. Protein sequence: CASSSYSVEKQYF.

This chain joins TRBV6-1 and TRBJ1-4; no clear D. The length of the CDR3 is 14 residues. Germline CDR1 reads MNHNS; CDR2 reads SASEGT. V lost 8 bases and J 0 bases, leaving 10 bases between the germline ends. The DNA of the CDR3 is TGTGCCAGCCGGAGGGAGTCAACTAATGAAAAACTGTTTTTT. Encoded protein: CASRRESTNEKLFF.

The chain combines TRBV27 with TRBJ2-3; D gene unclear. The CDR3 is made up of 15 amino acids. Germline-derived CDR1 and CDR2 are MNHEY and SMNVEV (reference sequence). Deletions cut 3 bases from V and 0 bases from J, with 10 bases between. CDR3 region: CASSLWHPSTDTQYF. CDR3 in DNA: TGTGCCAGCAGTTTGTGGCACCCTAGCACAGATACGCAGTATTTT.

The chain couples TRBV5-1 to TRBJ2-7; 10 bases agree with TRBD2. CDR3 length equals 16 residues. Germline values: CDR1 SGHRS, CDR2 YFSETQ. V was clipped by 0 bases and J by 1 base; unmatched bases: 4. The CDR3 is CASSLAGTSASYEQYF. The CDR3 coding sequence is TGCGCCAGCAGCTTGGCCGGGACTAGCGCTTCCTACGAGCAGTACTTC.

This chain connects TRBV6-1 to TRBJ1-2; D gene ambiguous. This CDR3 contains 10 residues. Trimming took off 6 bases at V and 5 bases at J, with 4 bases between the two ends. Germline V gene sequence: CDR1 MNHNS, CDR2 SASEGT. CDR3 bases: TGTGCCAGCAGCACTTATGGCTACACCTTC. Protein: CASSTYGYTF.

J is TRBJ1-2 and V is TRBV6-5; perhaps TRBD1 as D (5 bases). V dropped 0 bases and J dropped 7 bases, with 15 bases sitting between them. The CDR3 loop spans 15 amino acids. Germline values: CDR1 MNHEY, CDR2 SVGAGI. The CDR3 DNA reads as TGTGCCAGCAGTTACTCGGCAGGGTCGGTTGCTGGCTACACCTTC. Translation: CASSYSAGSVAGYTF.

The chain recombines TRBV4-2 with TRBJ1-2; 10 bases fit TRBD1. This CDR3 is 16 amino acids long. Germline assignment: CDR1 LGHNA and CDR2 YNFKEQ. V lost 3 bases, J lost 2 bases, and 6 bases stayed unmatched. CDR3 amino acids: CASSQDDRGRNYGYTF. DNA of the CDR3: TGTGCCAGCAGCCAGGACGACAGGGGGCGCAACTATGGCTACACCTTC.

The V call is TRBV28, the J call TRBJ1-5; D unresolved. Deletions cut 0 bases from V and 5 bases from J, with 8 bases between. The CDR3 has 14 amino acids. From germline, CDR1 is MDHEN and CDR2 SYDVKM. CDR3 sequence (DNA): TGTGCCAGCAGTTTATGGGGAGGCCATCAGCCCCAGCATTTT. Protein: CASSLWGGHQPQHF.

The chain uses TRBV19 and TRBJ2-1, with a tentative D call TRBD1 (6 bases). Germline CDR1 reads LNHDA; CDR2 reads SQIVND (reference sequence). V shed 9 bases and J shed 5 bases, with 20 bases lying between them. The CDR3 sequence is 15 residues long. The CDR3 loop reads CASSLGGLTDNEQFF. In nucleotides, the CDR3 is TGTGCCAGCTCCCTAGGGGGTCTCACCGACAATGAGCAGTTCTTC.

The chain is built from TRBV19 and TRBJ2-7, with 9 bases identical to TRBD1. Germline loops: CDR1 LNHDA, CDR2 SQIVND (reference sequence). CDR3 size: 14 residues. J lost 5 bases, V lost 6 bases, and 8 bases had no gene match. The CDR3 is CASSRNRGLNEQYF. CDR3 sequence (DNA): TGTGCCAGTAGCCGAAACAGGGGGCTAAACGAGCAGTACTTC.

This chain joins TRBV5-6 and TRBJ1-1; D possibly corresponds to TRBD1 (5 bases). V was trimmed by 0 bases and J by 8 bases, leaving 8 bases between them. This CDR3 is 12 amino acids long. Per the germline V gene, CDR1 is SGHDT and CDR2 is YYEEEE. The CDR3 sequence: CASSLGGDEAFF. The CDR3 DNA sequence: TGTGCCAGCAGCTTGGGCGGGGACGAAGCTTTCTTT.

The chain carries TRBV18 and TRBJ2-2; D is unclear. The V and J ends lost 6 bases and 5 bases respectively, with 13 bases between them. Per germline, CDR1 KGHSH and CDR2 LQKENI. The CDR3 length is 14 residues. The CDR3 DNA follows: TGTGCCAGCTCCCCAACTACCGGAACCGGGGAGCTGTTTTTT. Translation gives CASSPTTGTGELFF.

The chain joins TRBV29-1 to TRBJ2-7, with D possibly TRBD1 on 5 matching bases. The V gene lost 6 bases and the J gene lost 0 bases, with 9 bases spanning the gap. CDR1 is SQVTM and CDR2 is ANQGSEA in the germline V gene. The CDR3 consists of 12 residues. CDR3 amino acids: CSVATDSYEQYF. The CDR3 coding sequence is TGCAGCGTCGCGACAGACTCCTACGAGCAGTACTTC.

CDR3 bases: TGTGCCAGCTCACCCTTTGAGAGGCCTAACTATGGCTACACCTTC. Amino acid sequence: CASSPFERPNYGYTF. The chain recombines TRBV18 with TRBJ1-2, with D unclear. Trimming shortened V by 3 bases and J by 0 bases, and 11 bases separated the two germline ends. The length of the CDR3 is 15 residues. Germline V gene sequence: CDR1 KGHSH, CDR2 LQKENI.

This chain connects TRBV11-2 to TRBJ2-7; 9 bases align to TRBD1. The CDR3 loop spans 15 amino acids. The ends lost 1 base at V and 6 bases at J; junction bases unmatched: 7. Germline-derived CDR1 and CDR2 are SGHAT and FQNNGV. The CDR3 reads CASSLGPGQGSEQYF. In nucleotides, the CDR3 is TGTGCCAGCAGCTTAGGGCCGGGACAGGGTTCCGAGCAGTACTTC.

The rearrangement joins TRBV6-6 to TRBJ1-5; 8 bases are a match to TRBD1. CDR1 is MNHNY, CDR2 SVGAGI, per germline (reference sequence). V shed 6 bases, J shed 1 base, and the junction held 8 bases outside the gene matches. The CDR3 sequence is 16 residues long. The CDR3 DNA is TGTGCCAGCAGCTTCCAGGGGGCGCGGAGCAATCAGCCCCAGCATTTT. Translation: CASSFQGARSNQPQHF.